This T cell receptor beta chain was sequenced for a study of molecular identifiers for immune sequencing clone quantification. In the study overall: Replicate experiments divided RNA from around 18,000 or 91,000 naive CD8 cells into five parts and sequenced four.

The CDR3 sequence is 16 residues long. CDR1 and CDR2 from the germline V gene are MNHEY and SMNVEV (reference sequence). The V end lost 6 bases, the J end lost 1 base, and 18 bases lay between the germline ends. Study-wide points: Identical barcode-sharing TCR molecules could lead to underestimated sizes for highly expanded clones. For effector cells, clones above 20 RNA copies held over 98% of molecules; for naive cells, under 1%.

The sample holds many counts of this clonotype. Its matching antigen is unknown. Each CDR3 protein is one row after TCRdb ran MiXCR on the PCR reads. The sample holds tens of thousands of distinct CDR3 sequences, around a fifth seen once. What was sequenced was naive CD8+ T cells from blood, with Jurkat cell RNA spiked in. Stated subset: FACS-sorted CD8+CD4-CCR7+CD45RA+ naive T cells. The rearrangement links TRBV27 to TRBJ1-2; D may be TRBD1 (6 bases). This sequence was found in a human donor in good health. Some libraries in this study had Jurkat cell RNA spiked in. The CDR3 loop reads CASRGIGGEDNYGYTF. DNA of the CDR3: TGTGCCAGCAGGGGAATCGGGGGCGAAGATAACTATGGCTACACCTTC.